The 27 T cell receptor beta chains in this list originate from one sample, sequenced in a study of T cells after yellow fever vaccination. TCRdb called the 5' RACE reads again in MiXCR, with one record for every CDR3 protein. The sample includes 400,000 to 650,000 distinct CDR3 sequences, roughly 22% of them seen just once. This specimen consisted of PBMCs, obtained roughly 20 days after the first yellow fever vaccination. The receptor set was obtained from a man between 18 and 35 years old who received the YFV17D yellow fever vaccine.

A few counts support this clonotype. This chain links TRBV12-3 or TRBV12-4 with TRBJ1-5, with TRBD1 identical over 8 bases. V lost 5 bases, J lost 11 bases, and 8 bases stayed unmatched. There are 13 residues in the CDR3. As DNA, the CDR3 is TGTGCCAGCAGTAATCAGGGGGCAGGGACCCAGCATTTT. Encoded protein: CASSNQGAGTQHF.

This clonotype was counted only a few times. This chain uses TRBV4-3 with TRBJ1-5; D call uncertain. With 0 bases removed from V and 5 bases from J, the gap between germline ends came to 11 bases. Germline V gene data show CDR1 as LGHNA and CDR2 as YSLEER. The length of the CDR3 is 15 residues. CDR3 in DNA: TGCGCCAGCAGCCAAGACTCCCAGGCTGATCAGCCCCAGCATTTT. It encodes CASSQDSQADQPQHF.

This clonotype turned up a few times. V is TRBV28 and J is TRBJ2-1; the D is unclear. The V end lost 4 bases, the J end lost 7 bases, and 8 bases lay between the germline ends. There are 12 residues in the CDR3. Germline CDR1 reads MDHEN; CDR2 reads SYDVKM. The CDR3 DNA is TGTGCCAGCAGTTCTGGACGAAATGAGCAGTTCTTC. As protein: CASSSGRNEQFF. The complete variable domain, with remaining parts taken from reference TRBV28 and TRBJ2-1, reads DVKVTQSSRYLVKRTGEKVFLECVQDMDHENMFWYRQDPGLGLRLIYFSYDVKMKEKGDIPEGYSVSREKKERFSLILESASTNQTSMYLCASSSGRNEQFFGPGTRLTVL.

The chain carries TRBV14 and TRBJ2-3; TRBD2 agrees at 7 bases. The junction had 9 bases not matched to a gene; V was cut back by 3 bases and J by 6 bases. Germline V gene sequence: CDR1 SGHDN, CDR2 FVKESK. CDR3 length: 15 residues. The CDR3 loop is CASSHLRDYVDTQYF. The CDR3 bases are TGTGCCAGCAGCCATCTCCGGGACTACGTCGATACGCAGTATTTT.

The chain uses TRBV18 and TRBJ2-5; possible D gene TRBD2, 5 bases. Germline lookup yields CDR1 KGHSH and CDR2 LQKENI. The CDR3 spans 14 residues. The V end lost 2 bases, the J end lost 5 bases, and 12 bases lay between the germline ends. The CDR3: CASSPSGWRETQYF. CDR3 sequence (DNA): TGTGCCAGCTCACCATCGGGGTGGCGGGAGACCCAGTACTTC.

The rearrangement joins TRBV7-6 to TRBJ2-2, with 7 bases identical to TRBD2. The germline V gene has CDR1 SGHVS and CDR2 FNYEAQ. The V and J ends lost 3 bases and 4 bases, in that order; junction bases with no gene match: 8. This CDR3 is 16 amino acids long. CDR3 amino acids: CASSLPSGVTTGELFF. CDR3 in DNA: TGTGCCAGCAGCTTGCCGAGCGGGGTAACCACCGGGGAGCTGTTTTTT.

This clonotype was detected only a few times. The J gene is TRBJ2-3, the V gene TRBV6-1; 9 bases agree with TRBD1. This CDR3 is 16 amino acids long. V trimming: 8 bases; J trimming: 5 bases; junction bases outside the gene matches: 14. Germline CDR1 reads MNHNS; CDR2 reads SASEGT. The CDR3 DNA reads TGTGCCAGCGGCCCAGGGGGGGGACAGGGTGAAGATACGCAGTATTTT. Translation: CASGPGGGQGEDTQYF.

V and J are TRBV7-9 and TRBJ1-4, with a tentative D call TRBD1 (6 bases). The CDR3 spans 13 residues. Germline V lookup: CDR1 SEHNR, CDR2 FQNEAQ (reference sequence). Trimming cost V 3 bases and J 8 bases, with 10 bases left between them. The CDR3 loop is CASSFGGWEKLFF. The CDR3 region has the DNA TGTGCCAGCAGCTTCGGGGGCTGGGAAAAACTGTTTTTT.

This clonotype occurred a few times. The chain is built from TRBV15 and TRBJ2-7, with D maybe TRBD2 (6 bases). Trimming left V 5 bases short and J 6 bases short, with 17 bases between. This CDR3 has 14 amino acids. Germline V gene lookup returns CDR1 LNHNV and CDR2 YYDKDF (reference sequence). The CDR3 reads CATSGPDGTGEQYF. The CDR3 coding sequence is TGTGCCACCAGCGGACCGGACGGGACTGGCGAGCAGTACTTC.

This clonotype showed up just a few times. This chain connects TRBV7-8 to TRBJ2-1; D is undetermined. The CDR3 contains 17 residues. Germline CDR1 is SGHVS and CDR2 is FQNEAQ. V was trimmed by 0 bases and J by 0 bases, leaving 12 bases between them. The CDR3, as DNA: TGTGCCAGCAGCTTAGCAGGGCAAGAGACCTCCTACAATGAGCAGTTCTTC. Translation gives CASSLAGQETSYNEQFF.

The chain combines TRBV7-3 with TRBJ2-2, with D tentatively TRBD1 (5 bases). The germline V and J ends were trimmed by 5 bases and 0 bases, with 10 bases remaining between them. The CDR3 loop spans 15 amino acids. Germline CDR1 SGHTA, CDR2 FQGTGA. The CDR3 loop reads CASSLGHTNTGELFF. DNA for the CDR3: TGTGCCAGCAGCCTTGGACATACGAACACCGGGGAGCTGTTTTTT.

The chain employs TRBV7-9 and TRBJ2-1, with 7 nucleotides matching TRBD2. Germline CDR1 and CDR2: SEHNR and FQNEAQ (reference sequence). CDR3 length: 15 residues. With V trimmed by 5 bases and J by 5 bases, 9 bases remained unmatched. CDR3 region: CASSRQLAVDNEQFF. In DNA, the CDR3 is TGTGCCAGCAGCCGACAGCTAGCGGTAGACAATGAGCAGTTCTTC. Full variable domain (rest looked up from reference TRBV7-9 and TRBJ2-1): DTGVSQNPRHKITKRGQNVTFRCDPISEHNRLYWYRQTLGQGPEFLTYFQNEAQLEKSRLLSDRFSAERPKGSFSTLEIQRTEQGDSAMYLCASSRQLAVDNEQFFGPGTRLTVL.

V usage is TRBV20-1 and J usage is TRBJ2-2; 10 nucleotides match TRBD1. Per the germline V gene, CDR1 is DFQATT and CDR2 is SNEGSKA (reference sequence). The CDR3 loop spans 14 amino acids. J was trimmed by 6 bases and V by 4 bases; bases with no gene match: 5. The CDR3 bases are TGCAGTGCTACCCTAGGACAGGGGGCCGGGGAGCTGTTTTTT. Protein: CSATLGQGAGELFF.

The V gene is TRBV27, the J gene TRBJ2-2; 7 bases map to TRBD2. The CDR3 consists of 17 residues. V shed 3 bases, J shed 3 bases, and the junction held 10 bases outside the gene matches. Germline V lookup: CDR1 MNHEY, CDR2 SMNVEV (reference sequence). The CDR3 region is CASSFEPAGTYTGELFF. The CDR3 coding sequence is TGTGCCAGCAGTTTTGAACCAGCGGGGACTTACACCGGGGAGCTGTTTTTT.

This clonotype was counted between two and nine times. V is TRBV4-1 and J is TRBJ2-1; maybe TRBD2 (6 bases). CDR3 size: 12 residues. Between the trimmed V and J ends, which lost 3 bases and 10 bases, there was a span of 10 bases. CDR1 is MGHRA, CDR2 YSYEKL, per germline. DNA for the CDR3: TGCGCCAGCAGCCACCCTGCGGGGGAGCAGTTCTTC. Encoded protein: CASSHPAGEQFF.

This clonotype was seen a handful of times. The chain couples TRBV4-1 to TRBJ2-3; 7 nucleotides line up with TRBD1. J gave up 0 bases and V 5 bases, and 17 bases lay outside the gene matches. Germline loops: CDR1 MGHRA, CDR2 YSYEKL. This CDR3 contains 19 residues. The CDR3 coding sequence is TGCGCCAGCAGCTCAAAGGCGATAAGTAACAGGGGAAGCACAGATACGCAGTATTTT. Translating gives CASSSKAISNRGSTDTQYF.

The chain uses TRBV5-1 and TRBJ2-3; no clear D. Germline-derived CDR1 and CDR2 are SGHRS and YFSETQ. Trimming left V 4 bases short and J 6 bases short, with 9 bases between. The CDR3 consists of 12 residues. The CDR3 region has the DNA TGCGCCAGCAGCCTCTTAATCGATACGCAGTATTTT. It translates to CASSLLIDTQYF.

The CDR3 nucleotides are TGCGCCAGCAGCTTGAGGGAGACTAGCGGGGGGGACGATGAGCAGTTCTTC. This gives the protein CASSLRETSGGDDEQFF. The V call is TRBV5-1, the J call TRBJ2-1; TRBD2 agrees at 14 bases. The CDR3 is 17 residues long. V was pared by 1 base and J by 8 bases, with 8 bases of the junction left unmatched. Germline V CDR1 and CDR2: SGHRS, YFSETQ.

The genes are TRBV6-5 and TRBJ1-1; the D gene is possibly TRBD1 (6 bases). This CDR3 is built from 16 residues. Germline CDR1 is MNHEY and CDR2 is SVGAGI. Trimming took off 2 bases at V and 1 base at J, with 14 bases between the two ends. In DNA, the CDR3 is TGTGCCAGCAGTTACCTCAGGGGCCGGGGGAACACTGAAGCTTTCTTT. It codes for CASSYLRGRGNTEAFF.

The chain employs TRBV10-3 and TRBJ2-1; 8 bases are a match to TRBD2. The ends lost 10 bases at V and 5 bases at J; junction bases unmatched: 7. Germline CDR1 reads ENHRY; CDR2 reads SYGVKD. The CDR3 extends over 13 amino acids. CDR3 protein: CATGLAPDNEQFF. The CDR3 coding sequence is TGTGCCACTGGACTAGCTCCAGACAATGAGCAGTTCTTC.

The V call is TRBV4-2, the J call TRBJ2-3; 9 bases fit TRBD2. Germline V lookup: CDR1 LGHNA, CDR2 YNFKEQ. Unmatched junction bases numbered 14, after V lost 4 bases and J lost 3 bases. The CDR3 is 18 residues long. CDR3 DNA: TGTGCCAGCAGCCGCCCCACCTATGGCGGGGGGGAAACAGATACGCAGTATTTT. It encodes CASSRPTYGGGETDTQYF.

Remarks on this clonotype: This may come from a read error, since a much larger clone is one base off. The genes are TRBV10-3 and TRBJ2-7, with 7 bases aligning to TRBD1. The CDR3 extends over 14 amino acids. The germline V gene encodes CDR1 ENHRY and CDR2 SYGVKD. The junction had 8 bases not matched to a gene; V was cut back by 5 bases and J by 4 bases. CDR3 in amino acids: CAISNVQGLYEQYV. The CDR3 region has the DNA TGTGCCATCAGTAACGTACAGGGGCTATACGAGCAGTACGTC.

This clonotype showed up just a few times. The chain carries TRBV5-5 and TRBJ2-1, with TRBD2 as a possible D gene (6 bases). The germline gives CDR1 SGHKS, CDR2 YYEKEE (reference sequence). The CDR3 contains 15 residues. Trimming left V 0 bases short and J 8 bases short, with 15 bases between. In DNA, the CDR3 is TGTGCCAGCAGCTTGGCGGGGGACTCGGCCGATGAGCAGTTCTTC. Its protein is CASSLAGDSADEQFF. Full variable domain (outside the CDR3, taken from reference TRBV5-5 and TRBJ2-1): DAGVTQSPTHLIKTRGQQVTLRCSPISGHKSVSWYQQVLGQGPQFIFQYYEKEERGRGNFPDRFSARQFPNYSSELNVNALLLGDSALYLCASSLAGDSADEQFFGPGTRLTVL.

The rearrangement links TRBV5-1 to TRBJ2-3, with a possible D match to TRBD2 (5 bases). The V end was cut by 0 bases, the J end by 4 bases, with 12 bases between. The CDR3 sequence is 15 residues long. Looked up from germline, CDR1 is SGHRS and CDR2 is YFSETQ. The CDR3 sequence is CASSLEALAPDTQYF. CDR3 bases: TGCGCCAGCAGCTTGGAAGCGCTAGCCCCAGATACGCAGTATTTT.

The genes are TRBV12-3 or TRBV12-4 and TRBJ2-2; TRBD2 aligns across 14 bases. This CDR3 comprises 16 residues. With V trimmed by 5 bases and J by 6 bases, 5 bases remained unmatched. In DNA form, the CDR3 reads TGTGCCAGCAGTCCCCAGGGACTAGCGGGGGCCGGGGAGCTGTTTTTT. Amino acids: CASSPQGLAGAGELFF.

The chain carries TRBV7-9 and TRBJ1-6; D is unclear. The CDR3 contains 17 residues. The ends were cut back, 1 base at V and 10 bases at J, with 20 bases in the middle. The germline CDR1 and CDR2 sequences are SEHNR and FQNEAQ (reference sequence). CDR3 sequence reads: CASSLGVGKPSGSPLHF. The CDR3 DNA follows: TGTGCCAGCAGCTTAGGCGTAGGCAAGCCGAGCGGGTCACCCCTCCACTTT. The full variable domain, its missing parts supplied by reference TRBV7-9 and TRBJ1-6, is DTGVSQNPRHKITKRGQNVTFRCDPISEHNRLYWYRQTLGQGPEFLTYFQNEAQLEKSRLLSDRFSAERPKGSFSTLEIQRTEQGDSAMYLCASSLGVGKPSGSPLHFGNGTRLTVT.

As regards this clonotype: It may be a read error: a sequence one base away is much more abundant. The chain uses TRBV12-3 or TRBV12-4 and TRBJ1-1; 7 bases fit TRBD1. J gave up 0 bases and V 6 bases, and 4 bases lay outside the gene matches. The CDR3 extends over 14 amino acids. CDR3 in amino acids: CASSWGQMNTEAFF. The CDR3 DNA sequence: TGTGCCAGCAGCTGGGGACAGATGAACACTGAAGCTTTCTTT.